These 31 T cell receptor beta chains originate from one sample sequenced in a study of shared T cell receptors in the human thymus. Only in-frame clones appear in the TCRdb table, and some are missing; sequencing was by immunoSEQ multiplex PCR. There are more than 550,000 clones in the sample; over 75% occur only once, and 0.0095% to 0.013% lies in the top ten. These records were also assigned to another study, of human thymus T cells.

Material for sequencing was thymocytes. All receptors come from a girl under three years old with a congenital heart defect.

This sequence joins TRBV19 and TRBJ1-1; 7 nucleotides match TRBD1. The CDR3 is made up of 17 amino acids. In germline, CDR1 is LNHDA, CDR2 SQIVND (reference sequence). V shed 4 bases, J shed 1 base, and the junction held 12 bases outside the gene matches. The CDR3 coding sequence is TGTGCCAGTAGTAAACCGACAGGGATGAAGAGGAACACTGAAGCTTTCTTT. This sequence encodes CASSKPTGMKRNTEAFF.

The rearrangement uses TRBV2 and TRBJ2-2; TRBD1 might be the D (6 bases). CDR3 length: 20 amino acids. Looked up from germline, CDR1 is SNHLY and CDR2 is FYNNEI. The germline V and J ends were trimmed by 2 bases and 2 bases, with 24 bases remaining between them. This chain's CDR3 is CASSERDTAPSPYNTGELFF. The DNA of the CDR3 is TGTGCCAGCAGTGAACGGGACACCGCACCCTCACCCTACAACACCGGGGAGCTGTTTTTT.

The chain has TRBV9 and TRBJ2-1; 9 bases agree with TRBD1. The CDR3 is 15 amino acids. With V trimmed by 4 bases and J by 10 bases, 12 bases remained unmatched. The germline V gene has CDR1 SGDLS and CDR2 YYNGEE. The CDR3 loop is CASSTGTGTSREQFF. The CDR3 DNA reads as TGTGCCAGCAGCACCGGGACAGGGACCAGCAGGGAGCAGTTCTTC.

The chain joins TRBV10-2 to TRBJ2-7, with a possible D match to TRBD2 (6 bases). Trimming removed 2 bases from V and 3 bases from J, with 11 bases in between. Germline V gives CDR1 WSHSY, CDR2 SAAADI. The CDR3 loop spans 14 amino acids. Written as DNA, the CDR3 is TGCGCCAGCAGTGAGACCGGGGAGGTCTACGAGCAGTACTTC. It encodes CASSETGEVYEQYF.

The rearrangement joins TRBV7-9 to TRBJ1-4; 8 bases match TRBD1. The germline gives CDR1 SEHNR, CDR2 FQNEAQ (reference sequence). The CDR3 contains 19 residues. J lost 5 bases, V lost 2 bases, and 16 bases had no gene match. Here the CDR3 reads CASSLSTLHLDRENEKLFF. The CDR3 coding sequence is TGTGCCAGCAGCTTATCCACCCTTCACCTGGACAGGGAAAATGAAAAACTGTTTTTT.

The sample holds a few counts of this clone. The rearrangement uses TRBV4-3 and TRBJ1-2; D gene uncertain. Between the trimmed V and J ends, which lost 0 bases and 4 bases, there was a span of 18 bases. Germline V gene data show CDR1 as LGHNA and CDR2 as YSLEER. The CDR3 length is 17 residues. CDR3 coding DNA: TGCGCCAGCAGCCAAGAAAAGCCTTCCCCCGAGGGCTATGGCTACACCTTC. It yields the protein CASSQEKPSPEGYGYTF.

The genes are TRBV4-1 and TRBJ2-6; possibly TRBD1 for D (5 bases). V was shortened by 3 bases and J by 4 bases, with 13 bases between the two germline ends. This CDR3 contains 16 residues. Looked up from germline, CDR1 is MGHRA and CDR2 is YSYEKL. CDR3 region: CASSHQRGPGANVLTF. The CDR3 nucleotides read TGCGCCAGCAGCCACCAAAGGGGTCCCGGGGCCAACGTCCTGACTTTC.

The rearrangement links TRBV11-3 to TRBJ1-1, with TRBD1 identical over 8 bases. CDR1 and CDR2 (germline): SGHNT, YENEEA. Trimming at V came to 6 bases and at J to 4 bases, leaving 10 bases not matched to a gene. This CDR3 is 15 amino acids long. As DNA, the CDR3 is TGTGCCAGCAGTGGACAGGGTGGCCCCTTCACTGAAGCTTTCTTT. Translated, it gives CASSGQGGPFTEAFF.

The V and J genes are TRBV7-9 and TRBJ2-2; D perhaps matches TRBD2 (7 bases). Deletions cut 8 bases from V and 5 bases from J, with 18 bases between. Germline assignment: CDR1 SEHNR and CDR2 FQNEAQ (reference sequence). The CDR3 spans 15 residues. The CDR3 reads CASPQPGGRTGELFF. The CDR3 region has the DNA TGTGCCAGCCCCCAACCCGGGGGGCGGACCGGGGAGCTGTTTTTT.

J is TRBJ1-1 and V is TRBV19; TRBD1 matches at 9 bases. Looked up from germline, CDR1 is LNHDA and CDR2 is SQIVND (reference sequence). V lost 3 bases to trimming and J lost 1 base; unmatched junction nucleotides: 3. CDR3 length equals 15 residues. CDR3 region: CASSIGTGTNTEAFF. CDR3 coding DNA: TGTGCCAGTAGTATCGGGACAGGGACGAACACTGAAGCTTTCTTT. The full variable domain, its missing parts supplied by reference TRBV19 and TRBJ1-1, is DGGITQSPKYLFRKEGQNVTLSCEQNLNHDAMYWYRQDPGQGLRLIYYSQIVNDFQKGDIAEGYSVSREKKESFPLTVTSAQKNPTAFYLCASSIGTGTNTEAFFGQGTRLTVV.

The CDR3 is CASVPWTPHTTGAYEQYF. CDR3 nucleotide sequence: TGTGCCAGCGTACCATGGACCCCCCACACCACCGGGGCCTACGAGCAGTACTTC. The chain employs TRBV5-5 and TRBJ2-7; D possibly corresponds to TRBD2 (5 bases). The CDR3 spans 18 residues. With 7 bases removed from V and 2 bases from J, the gap between germline ends came to 28 bases. Germline V lookup: CDR1 SGHKS, CDR2 YYEKEE (reference sequence).

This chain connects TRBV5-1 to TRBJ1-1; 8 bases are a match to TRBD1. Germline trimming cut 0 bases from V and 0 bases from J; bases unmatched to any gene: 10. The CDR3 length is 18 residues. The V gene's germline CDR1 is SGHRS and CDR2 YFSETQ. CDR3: CASSLAPGQGIMNTEAFF. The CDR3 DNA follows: TGCGCCAGCAGCTTGGCGCCTGGACAGGGAATCATGAACACTGAAGCTTTCTTT.

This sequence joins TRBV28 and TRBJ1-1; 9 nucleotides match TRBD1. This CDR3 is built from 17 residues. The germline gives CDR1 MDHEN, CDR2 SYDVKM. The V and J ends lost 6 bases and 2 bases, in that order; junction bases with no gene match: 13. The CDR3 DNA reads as TGTGCCAGCAGAAACAGGGGGCCGATAGCTTTTAACACTGAAGCTTTCTTT. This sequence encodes CASRNRGPIAFNTEAFF.

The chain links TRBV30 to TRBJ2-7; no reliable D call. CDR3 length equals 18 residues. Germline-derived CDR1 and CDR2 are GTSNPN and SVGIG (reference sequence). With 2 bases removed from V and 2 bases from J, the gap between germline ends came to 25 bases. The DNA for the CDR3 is TGTGCCTGGAGTATAATTGACGTAAGGAGTTCAAACCCCTACGAGCAGTACTTC. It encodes CAWSIIDVRSSNPYEQYF.

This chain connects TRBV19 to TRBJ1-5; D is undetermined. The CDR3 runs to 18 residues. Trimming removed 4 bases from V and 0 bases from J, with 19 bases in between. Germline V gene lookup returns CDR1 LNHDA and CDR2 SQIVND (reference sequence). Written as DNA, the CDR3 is TGTGCCAGTAGTAGACGGTGGGCTGCTGAATATAGCAATCAGCCCCAGCATTTT. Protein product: CASSRRWAAEYSNQPQHF.

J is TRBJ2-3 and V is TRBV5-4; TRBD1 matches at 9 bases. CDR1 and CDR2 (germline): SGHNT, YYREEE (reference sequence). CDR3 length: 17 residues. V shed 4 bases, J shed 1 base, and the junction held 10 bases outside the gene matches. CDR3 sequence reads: CASSGLGQGPGTDTQYF. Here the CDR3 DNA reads TGTGCCAGCAGCGGCCTCGGACAGGGGCCGGGCACAGATACGCAGTATTTT.

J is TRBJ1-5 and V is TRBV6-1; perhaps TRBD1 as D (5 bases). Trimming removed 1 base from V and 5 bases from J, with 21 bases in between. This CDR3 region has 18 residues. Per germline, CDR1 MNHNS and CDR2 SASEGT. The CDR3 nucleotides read TGTGCCAGCAGTGAAGGTTGGGGCAGATTTTTCCCCCATCAGCCCCAGCATTTT. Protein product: CASSEGWGRFFPHQPQHF.

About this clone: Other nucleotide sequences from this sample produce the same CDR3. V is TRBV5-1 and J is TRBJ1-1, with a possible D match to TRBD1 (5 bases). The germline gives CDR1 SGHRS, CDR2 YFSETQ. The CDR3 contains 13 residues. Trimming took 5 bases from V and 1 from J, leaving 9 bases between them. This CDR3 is CASSRRGNTEAFF. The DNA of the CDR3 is TGCGCCAGCAGTAGAAGGGGGAACACTGAAGCTTTCTTT.

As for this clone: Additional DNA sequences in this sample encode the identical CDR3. The CDR3 spells CASSIPGEKLFF. CDR3 DNA: TGTGCCAGTAGTATACCAGGTGAAAAACTGTTTTTT. The chain uses TRBV19 and TRBJ1-4; D is unclear. V shed 2 bases and J shed 7 bases, with 5 bases lying between them. The CDR3 extends over 12 amino acids. Germline V CDR1 and CDR2: LNHDA, SQIVND (reference sequence).

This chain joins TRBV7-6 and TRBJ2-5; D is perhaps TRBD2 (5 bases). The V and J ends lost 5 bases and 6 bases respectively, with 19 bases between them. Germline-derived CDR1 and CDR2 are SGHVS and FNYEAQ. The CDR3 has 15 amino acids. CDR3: CASSPPGGPNQTQYF. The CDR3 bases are TGTGCCAGCAGCCCCCCGGGCGGGCCCAACCAGACCCAGTACTTC.

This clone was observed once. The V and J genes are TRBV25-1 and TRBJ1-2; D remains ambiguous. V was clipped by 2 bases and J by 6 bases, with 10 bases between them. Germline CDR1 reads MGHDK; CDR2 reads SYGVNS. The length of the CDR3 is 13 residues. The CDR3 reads CASSEPEEDGYTF. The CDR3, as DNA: TGTGCCAGCAGTGAACCGGAGGAAGATGGCTACACCTTC.

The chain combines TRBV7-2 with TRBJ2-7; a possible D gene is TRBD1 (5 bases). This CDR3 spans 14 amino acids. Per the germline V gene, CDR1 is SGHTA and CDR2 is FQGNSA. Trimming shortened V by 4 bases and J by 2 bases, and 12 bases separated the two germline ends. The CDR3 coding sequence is TGTGCCAGCAGCTCCAAGGTGGGGCCCTACGAGCAGTACTTC. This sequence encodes CASSSKVGPYEQYF.

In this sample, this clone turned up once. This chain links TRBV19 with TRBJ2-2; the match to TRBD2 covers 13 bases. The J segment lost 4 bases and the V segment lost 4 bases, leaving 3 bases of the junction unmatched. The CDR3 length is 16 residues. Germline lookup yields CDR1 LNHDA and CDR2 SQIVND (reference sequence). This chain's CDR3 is CASSTRLAGGTGELFF. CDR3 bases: TGTGCCAGTAGTACAAGACTAGCGGGGGGCACCGGGGAGCTGTTTTTT.

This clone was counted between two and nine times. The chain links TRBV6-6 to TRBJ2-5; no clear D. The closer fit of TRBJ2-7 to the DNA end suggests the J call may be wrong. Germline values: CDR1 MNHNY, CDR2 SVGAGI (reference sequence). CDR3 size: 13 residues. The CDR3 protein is CASSYSHPYEQYF. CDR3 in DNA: TGTGCCAGCAGTTACTCCCACCCCTACGAGCAGTACTTC.

The CDR3 here is CASSLEPGTGEVGNYGYTF. The CDR3 coding sequence is TGTGCCAGCAGCTTGGAACCCGGGACAGGGGAGGTCGGCAACTATGGCTACACCTTC. The chain joins TRBV5-4 to TRBJ1-2, with 10 bases lining up with TRBD1. This CDR3 region has 19 residues. Trimming took 0 bases from V and 2 from J; bases not matched to a gene: 13. In germline, CDR1 is SGHNT, CDR2 YYREEE (reference sequence).

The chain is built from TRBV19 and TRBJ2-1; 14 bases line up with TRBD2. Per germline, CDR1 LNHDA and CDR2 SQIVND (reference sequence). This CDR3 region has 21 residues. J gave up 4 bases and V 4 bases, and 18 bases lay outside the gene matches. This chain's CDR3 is CASSTTNEPGLAGEKYNEQFF. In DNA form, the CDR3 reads TGTGCCAGTAGTACGACAAACGAACCGGGACTAGCGGGGGAAAAGTACAATGAGCAGTTCTTC.

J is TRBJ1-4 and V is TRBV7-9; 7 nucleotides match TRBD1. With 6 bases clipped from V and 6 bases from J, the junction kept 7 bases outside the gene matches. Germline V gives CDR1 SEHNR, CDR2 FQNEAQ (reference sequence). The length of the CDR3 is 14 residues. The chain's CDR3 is CASSQTGKYEKLFF. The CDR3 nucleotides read TGTGCCAGCAGTCAGACAGGGAAGTATGAAAAACTGTTTTTT.

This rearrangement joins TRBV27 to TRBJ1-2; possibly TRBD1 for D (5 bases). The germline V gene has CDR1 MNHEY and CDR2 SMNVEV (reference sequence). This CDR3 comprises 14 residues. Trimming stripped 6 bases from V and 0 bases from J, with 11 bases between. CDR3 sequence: CASSPRGANYGYTF. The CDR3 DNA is TGTGCCAGCAGCCCCCGGGGGGCTAACTATGGCTACACCTTC.

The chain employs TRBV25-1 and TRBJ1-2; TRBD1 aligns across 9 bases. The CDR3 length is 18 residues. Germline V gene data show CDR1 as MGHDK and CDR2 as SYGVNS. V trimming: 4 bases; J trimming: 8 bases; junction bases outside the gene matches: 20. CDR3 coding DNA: TGTGCCAGCAGTGGAACAACTAGGCCCGACAGGGGGGCACGGGGCTACACCTTC. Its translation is CASSGTTRPDRGARGYTF.

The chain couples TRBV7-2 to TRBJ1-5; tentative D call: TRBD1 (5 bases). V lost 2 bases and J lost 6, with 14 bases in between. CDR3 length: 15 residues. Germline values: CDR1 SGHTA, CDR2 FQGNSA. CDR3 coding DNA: TGTGCCAGCAGCTTATCGCGGGGCTCGGGTCAGCCCCAGCATTTT. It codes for CASSLSRGSGQPQHF. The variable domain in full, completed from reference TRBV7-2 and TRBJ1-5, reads GAGVSQSPSNKVTEKGKDVELRCDPISGHTALYWYRQSLGQGLEFLIYFQGNSAPDKSGLPSDRFSAERTGGSVSTLTIQRTQQEDSAVYLCASSLSRGSGQPQHFGDGTRLSIL.

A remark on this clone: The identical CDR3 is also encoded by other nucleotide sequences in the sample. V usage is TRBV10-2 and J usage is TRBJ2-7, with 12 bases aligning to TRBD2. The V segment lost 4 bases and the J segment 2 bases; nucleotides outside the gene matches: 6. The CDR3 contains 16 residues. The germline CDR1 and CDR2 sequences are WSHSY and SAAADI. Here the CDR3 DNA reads TGCGCCAGCAGTGGAATTACTAGCGGGGGGACCTACGAGCAGTACTTC. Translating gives CASSGITSGGTYEQYF.